This T cell receptor (beta chain) stems from a study of blood T cell repertoires in COVID-19. Overall study: Samples representing acute and convalescent COVID-19 were sourced from the United States, Italy and Spain. T cells, B-cell-depleted T cells, or PBMCs supplied cDNA or gDNA.

V was cut by 1 base and J by 4 bases, with 10 bases left in between. Germline V gene data show CDR1 as MDHEN and CDR2 as SYDVKM. The CDR3 consists of 14 residues. The table came from immunoSEQ multiplex PCR; TCRdb's copy has only in-frame clones and leaves some out. The sample holds 100,000 to 150,000 clones, approximately 74% seen once. This clonotype was obtained from a woman in her 70s with acute or convalescent COVID-19. This chain links TRBV28 with TRBJ1-1; D remains unclear. Sequencing was performed on peripheral blood. Here the CDR3 reads CASSLSGKATEAFF. In nucleotides, the CDR3 is TGTGCCAGCAGTTTATCCGGGAAGGCCACTGAAGCTTTCTTT. The full variable domain, its missing parts supplied by reference TRBV28 and TRBJ1-1, is DVKVTQSSRYLVKRTGEKVFLECVQDMDHENMFWYRQDPGLGLRLIYFSYDVKMKEKGDIPEGYSVSREKKERFSLILESASTNQTSMYLCASSLSGKATEAFFGQGTRLTVV.